A selection of T cell receptor beta chains follows, all from one sample in a study of blood T cell repertoires in COVID-19. The table came from immunoSEQ multiplex PCR; TCRdb's copy has only in-frame clones and leaves some out. The sample holds about 400,000 clones, roughly 90% seen once. Sample: PBMCs or T cells enriched from blood (not recorded which). Receptors were obtained from a woman in her 30s with acute COVID-19. Both conserved end residues are trimmed from each CDR3. Each record gives: V gene, J gene, clone size, CDR3 protein. Not all rows give a size; the values are once, few, many and, for expanded clones, a class.

TRBV23-1	TRBJ1-3	.	ASSQSTLAPINTIY
TRBV12-5	TRBJ1-5	.	ASGFGEIGQGGDQPQH
TRBV27	TRBJ1-1	.	ASSTQRGITEAF
TRBV6-2/TRBV6-3	TRBJ1-2	.	ASSDRGGAGYT
TRBV7-9	TRBJ2-2	few	ASSLPTGELF
TRBV14	TRBJ1-2	.	ASSQTGTGQASYGYT
TRBV2	TRBJ1-2	.	ASSDSASRVYGYT
TRBV29-1	TRBJ1-5	.	SVMTDSNQPQH
TRBV9	TRBJ1-6	once	ASSVVEAGGPPGNSPLH
TRBV7-8	TRBJ1-2	.	ASRPWTGEYGYT